This T cell receptor beta chain was sequenced for a study of T-cell memory formation after mild COVID-19. Notes on this clonotype: As yet, its antigen is unknown.

Per the germline V gene, CDR1 is SEHNR and CDR2 is FQNEAQ (reference sequence). V was cut by 5 bases and J by 5 bases, with 7 bases left in between. This CDR3 spans 11 amino acids. MiXCR, run by TCRdb on the 5' RACE reads, gives a single entry per CDR3 protein. The sample contains 300,000 to 400,000 distinct CDR3 sequences, 13% to 15% of which appear only once. Study-wide results and limits: Researchers could not confirm that second-wave clones peaking on day 37 targeted SARS-CoV-2. Prior to infection, memory already included some responding clones, suggesting cross-reactive memory joined. The study found balanced CD4/CD8 in clones contracting day 15 to 85 and a CD4+ lean in later expanders.

The chain is built from TRBV7-9 and TRBJ2-7; D gene ambiguous. This TCR was sampled from a man aged 18 to 35 who had mild COVID-19 (a few samples of this study predate the infection). Cell type and time point are not known. The sample consisted of PBMCs or a T cell subset sorted from them (not recorded which). Written as DNA, the CDR3 is TGTGCCAGCAGCATCAATAACGAGCAGTACTTC. It translates to CASSINNEQYF.